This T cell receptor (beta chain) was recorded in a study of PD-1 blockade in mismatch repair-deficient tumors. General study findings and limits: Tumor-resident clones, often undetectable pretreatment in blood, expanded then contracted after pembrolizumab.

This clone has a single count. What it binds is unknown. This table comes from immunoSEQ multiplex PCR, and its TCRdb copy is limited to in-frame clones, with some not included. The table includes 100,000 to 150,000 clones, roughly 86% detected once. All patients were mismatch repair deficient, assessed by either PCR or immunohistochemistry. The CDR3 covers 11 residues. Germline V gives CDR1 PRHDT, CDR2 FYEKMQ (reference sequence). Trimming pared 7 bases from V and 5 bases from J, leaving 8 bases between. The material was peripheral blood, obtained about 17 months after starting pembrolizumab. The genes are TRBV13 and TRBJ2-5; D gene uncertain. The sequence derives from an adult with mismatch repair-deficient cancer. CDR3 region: CASKGGETQYF. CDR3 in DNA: TGTGCCAGCAAGGGTGGGGAGACCCAGTACTTC.